The 7 T cell receptor beta chains reported below all come from one sample, sequenced in a study of blood T cell repertoires in COVID-19. Method: immunoSEQ multiplex PCR; TCRdb's copy keeps in-frame clones and lacks some. The sample holds roughly 41,000 clones; nearly 90% are singletons and the top ten take approximately 4.6%. The sequencing sample was made of peripheral blood. The receptors originated from a man in his fifties or sixties with acute or convalescent COVID-19.

J is TRBJ1-6 and V is TRBV30; D uncertain. Germline CDR1 and CDR2: GTSNPN and SVGIG (reference sequence). V lost 3 bases, J lost 8 bases, and 17 bases lay in between. CDR3 length: 15 amino acids. DNA of the CDR3: TGTGCCTGGAGCCCTGGGAGGCAGGAGGATTCACCCCTCCACTTT. Encoded protein: CAWSPGRQEDSPLHF.

This clone came up once. The chain links TRBV18 to TRBJ2-1; 9 bases agree with TRBD1. This CDR3 comprises 16 residues. Germline V gene lookup returns CDR1 KGHSH and CDR2 LQKENI. Trimming cost V 2 bases and J 7 bases; bases outside gene matches: 9. The CDR3 sequence is CASSPWDRDGTNEQFF. The CDR3 DNA follows: TGTGCCAGCTCACCATGGGACAGGGATGGGACAAATGAGCAGTTCTTC.

A single count supports this clone. The J gene is TRBJ2-7, the V gene TRBV6-5; 9 bases fit TRBD2. The CDR3 totals 11 residues. CDR1 MNHEY and CDR2 SVGAGI come from the germline V gene. For the CDR3, the DNA is TGTGTGGGCGGGGGGGCATACGAGCAGTACTTC. Translating it yields CVGGGAYEQYF.

This clone was seen only a few times. The chain links TRBV30 to TRBJ1-6, with D maybe TRBD1 (6 bases). The CDR3 spans 15 residues. CDR1 and CDR2 from the germline V gene are GTSNPN and SVGIG (reference sequence). V lost 2 bases, J lost 7 bases, and 15 bases lay in between. As DNA, the CDR3 is TGTGCCTGGAGTATGAGACAGGCAGTAAATTCACCCCTCCACTTT. Translated, it gives CAWSMRQAVNSPLHF. The full variable domain, rest sourced from reference TRBV30 and TRBJ1-6, is SQTIHQWPATLVQPVGSPLSLECTVEGTSNPNLYWYRQAAGRGLQLLFYSVGIGQISSEVPQNLSASRPQDRQFILSSKKLLLSDSGFYLCAWSMRQAVNSPLHFGNGTRLTVT.

This rearrangement joins TRBV2 to TRBJ2-1, with TRBD2 identical over 10 bases. Germline CDR1 and CDR2: SNHLY and FYNNEI. The CDR3 extends over 13 amino acids. Trimming took 8 bases from V and 7 from J; bases not matched to a gene: 5. In DNA form, the CDR3 reads TGTGCCAGCGGGATAGCGGGGGGTAATGAGCAGTTCTTC. It is translated as CASGIAGGNEQFF.

The chain has TRBV7-6 and TRBJ2-5; 7 positions match TRBD1. Germline-derived CDR1 and CDR2 are SGHVS and FNYEAQ. V lost 4 bases, J lost 9 bases, and 17 bases stayed unmatched. This CDR3 has 16 residues. CDR3 in DNA: TGTGCCAGCAGCTCCCGGACAGGCCCCGACGATGCGGCCCAGTACTTC. Residues: CASSSRTGPDDAAQYF.

This sequence joins TRBV7-9 and TRBJ2-3; D ambiguous. This CDR3 has 15 residues. Germline lookup yields CDR1 SEHNR and CDR2 FQNEAQ (reference sequence). V lost 0 bases, J lost 0 bases, and 7 bases lay in between. The CDR3 sequence: CASSLAVSSTDTQYF. CDR3 DNA: TGTGCCAGCAGCTTAGCTGTTTCTAGCACAGATACGCAGTATTTT.